These T cell receptor beta chains were read from a single sample in a study of early T cells in non-severe SARS-CoV-2 infection. TCRdb reprocessed the 5' RACE reads with MiXCR, giving one entry per CDR3 protein. This table holds 100,000 to 130,000 distinct CDR3 sequences, roughly an eighth found once. The specimen sequenced was whole blood. The receptor set was obtained from an adult who was a healthcare worker with PCR-confirmed SARS-CoV-2 infection or an uninfected control (not recorded which). Each CDR3 is given with its conserved first and last residue. The order of the fields is J gene, clone size, V gene, D gene, CDR3 protein, CDR3 DNA. A D gene is named only where the DNA matches it firmly. Rows give clone size only sometimes, using once, few, many, or a class for an expanded clone.

>TRBJ2-1|.|TRBV6-6|.
CASSYIADEQFF
TGTGCCAGCAGTTACATTGCCGATGAGCAGTTCTTC
>TRBJ2-3|.|TRBV5-1|.
CASSSLGSNGDTQYF
TGCGCCAGCAGCTCCCTCGGGAGTAATGGAGATACGCAGTATTTT
>TRBJ1-2|.|TRBV20-1|.
CSASEAGNYGYTF
TGCAGTGCTAGTGAGGCAGGGAACTATGGCTACACCTTC
>TRBJ2-7|few|TRBV11-2|.
CASSLVQGGEQYF
TGTGCCAGCAGCTTAGTCCAGGGGGGAGAGCAGTACTTC
>TRBJ1-2|many|TRBV6-5|.
CASSYLRQANYGYTF
TGTGCCAGCAGTTACCTTCGACAGGCCAACTATGGCTACACCTTC
>TRBJ2-7|.|TRBV11-2|.
CASSFSMRTEWYEQYF
TGTGCCAGCAGCTTTAGTATGAGGACTGAATGGTACGAGCAGTACTTC
>TRBJ2-4|few|TRBV29-1|.
CSVERGAKNIQYF
TGCAGCGTTGAGAGGGGAGCCAAAAACATTCAGTACTTC
>TRBJ2-2|many|TRBV7-6|TRBD2
CASSTIPSGGGTGELFF
TGTGCCAGCAGCACAATCCCTAGCGGGGGAGGAACCGGGGAGCTGTTTTTT
>TRBJ1-6|few|TRBV20-1|.
CSARDPGDISPLHF
TGCAGTGCTAGAGATCCAGGGGACATTTCACCCCTCCACTTT
>TRBJ2-3|.|TRBV10-3|TRBD1
CAIRSTTGADTQYF
TGTGCCATCAGGTCGACGACAGGGGCAGATACGCAGTATTTT
>TRBJ1-4|many|TRBV11-2|TRBD1
CASSSDRGPTNEKLFF
TGTGCCAGCAGCTCTGACAGGGGTCCCACTAATGAAAAACTGTTTTTT
>TRBJ1-1|many|TRBV3-1|.
CASSQPNGGHSEAFF
TGTGCCAGCAGCCAACCCAACGGGGGGCATTCTGAAGCTTTCTTT
>TRBJ1-5|few|TRBV4-1|TRBD1
CASSQPDRGLDQPQHF
TGCGCCAGCAGCCAACCCGACAGGGGGCTTGATCAGCCCCAGCATTTT
>TRBJ1-1|few|TRBV12-3/TRBV12-4|.
CASSPVGGAEAFF
TGTGCCAGCAGCCCCGTGGGGGGGGCTGAAGCTTTCTTT
>TRBJ2-3|.|TRBV5-1|TRBD1
CASSPEGAKSDTQYF
TGCGCCAGCAGCCCCGAGGGGGCGAAGTCAGATACGCAGTATTTT
>TRBJ2-1|few|TRBV11-1|.
CASSLALLSSYNEQFF
TGTGCCAGCAGCTTAGCGCTGCTAAGCTCCTACAATGAGCAGTTCTTC
>TRBJ1-1|many|TRBV18|TRBD1
CASSPSTGAGAEAFF
TGTGCCAGCTCACCGTCGACAGGGGCCGGAGCTGAAGCTTTCTTT
>TRBJ2-4|few|TRBV2|TRBD1
CASSGPDRDAKNIQYF
TGTGCCAGCAGTGGCCCGGACAGGGATGCCAAAAACATTCAGTACTTC
>TRBJ2-5|many|TRBV5-1|.
CASSYPGAEETQYF
TGCGCCAGCAGCTACCCGGGAGCCGAAGAGACCCAGTACTTC
>TRBJ2-6|few|TRBV5-1|TRBD1
CASSLARDRVPGANVLTF
TGCGCCAGCAGCCTGGCCCGGGACAGGGTTCCTGGGGCCAACGTCCTGACTTTC
>TRBJ2-2|.|TRBV6-4|TRBD2
CASSPTSANTGELFF
TGTGCCAGCAGTCCCACTAGCGCGAACACCGGGGAGCTGTTTTTT
>TRBJ1-1|few|TRBV12-3/TRBV12-4|.
CASSLVPRTEAFF
TGTGCCAGCAGTTTAGTGCCTCGGACTGAAGCTTTCTTT
>TRBJ2-7|.|TRBV28|TRBD1
CASSGPGTGVRSYEQYF
TGTGCCAGCAGTGGCCCCGGGACAGGAGTCCGCTCCTACGAGCAGTACTTC
>TRBJ2-2|.|TRBV7-8|TRBD2
CASSLDPVTSGRETGELFF
TGTGCCAGCAGCTTAGACCCCGTTACTAGCGGGAGGGAAACCGGGGAGCTGTTTTTT
>TRBJ1-4|few|TRBV7-2|.
CASSLFGPPNEKLFF
TGTGCCAGCAGCTTGTTCGGGCCTCCTAATGAAAAACTGTTTTTT
>TRBJ1-4|few|TRBV6-5|TRBD1
CASSYSNRGREKLFF
TGTGCCAGCAGTTACTCGAACAGGGGGCGTGAAAAACTGTTTTTT
>TRBJ2-7|few|TRBV7-8|.
CASTLGVRDEQYF
TGTGCCAGCACCCTTGGAGTACGGGACGAGCAGTACTTC
>TRBJ1-5|many|TRBV4-1|TRBD1
CASSQPGQGSQPQHF
TGCGCCAGCAGCCAGCCGGGACAGGGAAGCCAGCCCCAGCATTTT
>TRBJ2-5|many|TRBV20-1|.
CSAETAEETQYF
TGCAGTGCTGAGACTGCGGAGGAGACCCAGTACTTC
>TRBJ2-7|.|TRBV20-1|TRBD1
CSAKDRYEQYF
TGCAGTGCAAAGGACAGGTACGAGCAGTACTTC
>TRBJ1-5|.|TRBV20-1|.
CSARGEDSYSNQPQHF
TGCAGTGCTAGAGGGGAAGACAGTTATAGCAATCAGCCCCAGCATTTT
>TRBJ2-2|.|TRBV6-1|TRBD1
CASSVQGAGTGELFF
TGTGCCAGCAGCGTACAGGGGGCGGGGACCGGGGAGCTGTTTTTT
>TRBJ1-2|few|TRBV15|.
CATSRDRGRGAYGYTF
TGTGCCACCAGCAGAGATCGAGGGAGAGGAGCCTATGGCTACACCTTC
>TRBJ2-1|many|TRBV5-1|.
CASRDGSSNEQFF
TGCGCCAGCAGGGATGGTAGTTCCAATGAGCAGTTCTTC
>TRBJ1-2|many|TRBV11-2|.
CASSPGWRGYTF
TGTGCCAGCAGCCCAGGTTGGCGGGGCTACACCTTC
>TRBJ1-1|.|TRBV6-5|.
CASNNGAEAFF
TGTGCCAGCAACAACGGAGCCGAAGCTTTCTTT
>TRBJ2-1|few|TRBV18|.
CASSPGLSYNEQFF
TGTGCCAGCTCACCGGGACTGTCCTACAATGAGCAGTTCTTC
>TRBJ1-2|.|TRBV11-3|TRBD1
CASSPRGISYGYTF
TGTGCCAGCAGCCCCAGGGGGATAAGCTATGGCTACACCTTC
>TRBJ2-7|.|TRBV15|TRBD2
CATSGGVGSGTYEQYF
TGTGCCACCAGCGGAGGAGTTGGTAGCGGGACCTACGAGCAGTACTTC
>TRBJ2-6|.|TRBV28|.
CASSWGSGADVLTF
TGTGCCAGCAGTTGGGGCTCTGGGGCCGACGTCCTGACTTTC